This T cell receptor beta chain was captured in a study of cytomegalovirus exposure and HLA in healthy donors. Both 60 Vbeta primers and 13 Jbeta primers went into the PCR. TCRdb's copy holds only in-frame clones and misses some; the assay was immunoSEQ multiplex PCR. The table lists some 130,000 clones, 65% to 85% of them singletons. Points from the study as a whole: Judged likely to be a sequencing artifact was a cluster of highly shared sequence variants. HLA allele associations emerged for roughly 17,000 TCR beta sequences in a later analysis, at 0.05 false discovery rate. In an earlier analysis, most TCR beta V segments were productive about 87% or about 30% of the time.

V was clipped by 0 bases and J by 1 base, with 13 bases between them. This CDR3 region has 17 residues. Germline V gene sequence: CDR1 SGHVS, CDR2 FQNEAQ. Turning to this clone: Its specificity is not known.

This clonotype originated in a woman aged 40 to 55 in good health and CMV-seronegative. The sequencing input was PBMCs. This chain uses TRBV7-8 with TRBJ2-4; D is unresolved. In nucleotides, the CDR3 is TGTGCCAGCAGCTTAGCCCCCATACCGAGGGCCAAAAACATTCAGTACTTC. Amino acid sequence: CASSLAPIPRAKNIQYF.